One T cell receptor beta chain is described in this entry. Germline-derived CDR1 and CDR2 are MNHEY and SVGAGI. Unmatched junction bases numbered 4, after V lost 2 bases and J lost 4 bases. The CDR3 has 15 residues. Primers for the PCR totalled 60 Vbeta and 13 Jbeta. The protocol was immunoSEQ multiplex PCR, while the TCRdb copy is restricted to in-frame clones and leaves out a portion. The sample has around 40,000 clones, and its top ten clones hold 1% to 1.5%. The data belong to a study of cytomegalovirus exposure and HLA in healthy donors. The sequence was collected from a man aged 25-45 years in good health and CMV-seronegative. The gene calls are TRBV6-5 and TRBJ1-2, with TRBD1 matching over 10 bases. What was sequenced was PBMCs. The CDR3 loop reads CASSYRGQGVYGYTF. CDR3 sequence (DNA): TGTGCCAGCAGTTACCGAGGACAGGGGGTCTATGGCTACACCTTC.